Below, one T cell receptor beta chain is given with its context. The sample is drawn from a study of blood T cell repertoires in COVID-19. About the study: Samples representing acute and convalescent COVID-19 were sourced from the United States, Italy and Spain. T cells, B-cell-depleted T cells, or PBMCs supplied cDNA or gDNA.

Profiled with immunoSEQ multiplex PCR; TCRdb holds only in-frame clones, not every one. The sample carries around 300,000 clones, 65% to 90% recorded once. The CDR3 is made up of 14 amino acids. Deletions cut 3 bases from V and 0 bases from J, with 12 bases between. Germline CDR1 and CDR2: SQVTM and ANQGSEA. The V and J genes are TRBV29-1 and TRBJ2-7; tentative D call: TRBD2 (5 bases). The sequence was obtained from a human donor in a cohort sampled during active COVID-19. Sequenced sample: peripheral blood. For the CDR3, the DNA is TGCAGCGTTGAGGTGGTAGGGAGCTCCTACGAGCAGTACTTC. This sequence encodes CSVEVVGSSYEQYF.